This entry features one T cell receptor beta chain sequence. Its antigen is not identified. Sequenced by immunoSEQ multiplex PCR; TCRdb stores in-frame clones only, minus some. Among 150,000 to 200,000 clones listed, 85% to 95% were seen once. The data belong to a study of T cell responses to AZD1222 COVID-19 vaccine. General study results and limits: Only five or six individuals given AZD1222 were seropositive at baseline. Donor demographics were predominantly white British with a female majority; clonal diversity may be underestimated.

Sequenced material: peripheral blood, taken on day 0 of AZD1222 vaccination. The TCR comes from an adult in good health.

CDR3 residues: CASSLPGDDEQYF. For the CDR3, the DNA is TGTGCCAGCAGTCTACCAGGGGATGACGAGCAGTACTTC. V usage is TRBV7-9 and J usage is TRBJ2-7; a weak D match, TRBD1 (6 bases). V was trimmed by 6 bases and J by 5 bases, leaving 14 bases between them. Germline assignment: CDR1 SEHNR and CDR2 FQNEAQ (reference sequence). The CDR3 is 13 amino acids.